These T cell receptor beta chains were read from a single sample in a study of CD8 T cells in Susac syndrome. MiXCR, applied by TCRdb to the immunoSEQ multiplex PCR reads, yields one record per CDR3 protein. In the table there are around 99,000 distinct CDR3 sequences, 95% to 98% of which are singletons. Source material: CD4+ T cells from PBMCs. The receptors originated from a human donor in good health. Each CDR3 is given with its conserved first and last residue. A D gene is named only where the DNA matches it firmly. Not all rows give a size; the values are once, few, many and, for expanded clones, a class.

v_call	clone_size	d_call	j_call	cdr3_aa	cdr3_nt
TRBV12-3/TRBV12-4	-	-	TRBJ1-1	CASSSNRAGTEAFF	TGTGCCAGCAGCTCGAACAGGGCGGGCACTGAAGCTTTCTTT
TRBV6-5	-	-	TRBJ2-5	CASSPFGGETQYF	TGTGCCAGCAGCCCCTTTGGGGGGGAGACCCAGTACTTC
TRBV7-2	-	-	TRBJ2-5	CASSLYGETQYF	TGTGCCAGCAGCTTATACGGGGAGACCCAGTACTTC
TRBV7-2	-	-	TRBJ2-5	CASSPQWGQETQYF	TGTGCCAGCAGCCCACAATGGGGGCAAGAGACCCAGTACTTC
TRBV4-1	-	TRBD2	TRBJ2-5	CASSQVLAGGSKTQYF	TGCGCCAGCAGCCAAGTACTAGCGGGAGGATCAAAGACCCAGTACTTC
TRBV5-6	-	TRBD1	TRBJ2-1	CASSSRSTGWWSNEQFF	TGTGCCAGCAGCTCCAGATCGACAGGGTGGTGGTCGAATGAGCAGTTCTTC
TRBV7-2	-	-	TRBJ2-3	CASSLLEGRDTQYF	TGTGCCAGCAGCTTACTGGAGGGGAGGGATACGCAGTATTTT
TRBV7-3	-	TRBD2	TRBJ2-5	CASSLIAGEETQYF	TGTGCCAGCAGCCTGATAGCGGGGGAAGAGACCCAGTACTTC
TRBV20-1	-	TRBD2	TRBJ2-4	CSARSFGEGGSKNIQYF	TGCAGTGCTAGGTCTTTTGGGGAGGGAGGGTCCAAAAACATTCAGTACTTC
TRBV2	-	TRBD1	TRBJ2-2	CASRGQGRGELFF	TGTGCCAGCAGGGGACAGGGACGGGGGGAGCTGTTTTTT
TRBV5-1	-	-	TRBJ2-2	CASSLVSGKEELFF	TGCGCCAGCAGCTTGGTATCGGGGAAGGAGGAGCTGTTTTTT
TRBV3-1	-	-	TRBJ2-1	CASSQDQAGNEQFF	TGTGCCAGCAGCCAAGATCAGGCGGGGAATGAGCAGTTCTTC
TRBV7-2	-	TRBD2	TRBJ2-1	CASSRWVAGADSYNEQFF	TGTGCCAGCAGCCGGTGGGTAGCGGGGGCCGATTCCTACAATGAGCAGTTCTTC
TRBV9	-	-	TRBJ1-6	CASSPRGDPVSSYNSPLHF	TGTGCCAGCAGCCCCCGAGGCGACCCAGTGAGCTCCTATAATTCACCCCTCCACTTT
TRBV19	-	-	TRBJ2-7	CASKSSVNSYEQYF	TGTGCCAGTAAATCTAGCGTGAACTCCTACGAGCAGTACTTC
TRBV19	-	TRBD1	TRBJ2-3	CASSLWTGRVNTQYF	TGTGCCAGTAGTCTATGGACAGGCCGGGTAAATACGCAGTATTTT
TRBV6-5	-	-	TRBJ1-1	CASSYSSLVKNTEAFF	TGTGCCAGCAGTTACTCGAGTTTAGTAAAGAACACTGAAGCTTTCTTT
TRBV2	-	-	TRBJ2-5	CASSEAVLGGAETQYF	TGTGCCAGCAGTGAAGCAGTGCTGGGGGGCGCAGAGACCCAGTACTTC
TRBV4-1	-	-	TRBJ1-2	CASSQLPGDYGYTF	TGCGCCAGCAGCCAATTACCGGGAGACTATGGCTACACCTTC
TRBV5-6	-	TRBD1	TRBJ1-2	CASSLLVDRDYGYTF	TGTGCCAGCAGCTTGTTGGTCGACAGGGACTATGGCTACACCTTC
TRBV6-2/TRBV6-3	-	-	TRBJ2-1	CASSYGGSSYNEQFF	TGTGCCAGCAGTTACGGGGGGAGCTCCTACAATGAGCAGTTCTTC
TRBV29-1	-	TRBD1	TRBJ1-1	CSVLDRAGNTEAFF	TGCAGCGTTTTGGACAGGGCTGGGAACACTGAAGCTTTCTTT
TRBV5-4	-	TRBD2	TRBJ2-3	CASSPSGRGALRTDTQYF	TGTGCCAGCAGTCCCTCGGGGCGGGGGGCTCTACGCACAGATACGCAGTATTTT
TRBV5-1	-	-	TRBJ2-3	CASSWGPGHRYLRTDTQYF	TGCGCCAGCAGCTGGGGGCCGGGACACCGATATCTGCGCACAGATACGCAGTATTTT
TRBV20-1	-	TRBD1	TRBJ1-2	CSALGQVYGYTF	TGCAGTGCCCTAGGACAGGTCTATGGCTACACCTTC
TRBV19	-	-	TRBJ2-7	CASTGIGGRLQYF	TGTGCCAGTACCGGGATAGGGGGAAGGTTGCAGTACTTC
TRBV5-4	-	-	TRBJ2-5	CASSLASETQYF	TGTGCCAGCAGCTTGGCCTCTGAGACCCAGTACTTC
TRBV4-2	-	TRBD2	TRBJ2-1	CASSQFQTTSGGAGEQFF	TGTGCCAGCAGCCAATTTCAGACGACTAGCGGGGGGGCCGGTGAGCAGTTCTTC
TRBV20-1	-	TRBD1	TRBJ2-1	CSARDRRQGANEQFF	TGCAGTGCTAGAGATCGAAGACAGGGGGCGAATGAGCAGTTCTTC
TRBV5-6	once	TRBD1	TRBJ2-7	CASSMGDRGGYEQYF	TGTGCCAGCAGCATGGGCGACAGGGGGGGTTACGAGCAGTACTTC
TRBV3-1	once	-	TRBJ2-7	CASSVGGTNEQYF	TGTGCCAGCAGCGTAGGGGGAACGAACGAGCAGTACTTC
TRBV6-5	-	-	TRBJ1-1	CASSYSGSRKAFF	TGTGCCAGCAGTTACTCGGGGTCTCGGAAAGCTTTCTTT
TRBV7-9	-	-	TRBJ2-4	CASSSKNIQYF	TGTGCCAGCAGCTCGAAGAACATTCAGTACTTC
TRBV2	-	-	TRBJ2-3	CASGSSGSTDTQYF	TGTGCCAGCGGAAGCAGCGGGAGCACAGATACGCAGTATTTT
TRBV30	-	-	TRBJ2-2	CAWSPGTGELFF	TGTGCCTGGAGTCCAGGCACCGGGGAGCTGTTTTTT
TRBV9	-	TRBD1	TRBJ2-7	CASSGGTGGAYEQYF	TGTGCCAGCAGCGGCGGGACAGGGGGGGCTTACGAGCAGTACTTC
TRBV29-1	-	-	TRBJ1-3	CSVGPMGTGNTIYF	TGCAGCGTCGGACCAATGGGGACTGGAAACACCATATATTTT
TRBV9	-	-	TRBJ1-6	CASSAESRTSPLHF	TGTGCCAGCAGCGCAGAATCGCGGACTTCACCCCTCCACTTT
TRBV5-1	-	-	TRBJ2-7	CASSSQGGAASSYEQYF	TGCGCCAGCAGCTCCCAGGGTGGGGCAGCGAGCTCCTACGAGCAGTACTTC
TRBV29-1	-	TRBD1	TRBJ2-1	CSVPDRGSYNEQFF	TGCAGCGTGCCGGACAGGGGTTCCTACAATGAGCAGTTCTTC
TRBV4-3	-	TRBD1	TRBJ1-4	CASSQHKGANEKLFF	TGCGCCAGCAGCCAGCACAAGGGGGCAAATGAAAAACTGTTTTTT
TRBV27	-	-	TRBJ1-1	CASSWDSTANTEAFF	TGTGCCAGCAGTTGGGATTCGACAGCTAACACTGAAGCTTTCTTT
TRBV19	-	-	TRBJ1-4	CASSSTGGGLGEKLFF	TGTGCCAGTAGTTCGACTGGGGGGGGCCTGGGAGAAAAACTGTTTTTT
TRBV4-1	-	-	TRBJ1-1	CASSPLGKNRRTEAFF	TGCGCCAGCAGCCCTCTTGGGAAGAATAGGCGCACTGAAGCTTTCTTT
TRBV2	-	TRBD1	TRBJ2-7	CASIGQGAYEQYF	TGTGCCAGCATCGGACAGGGGGCGTACGAGCAGTACTTC
TRBV2	-	-	TRBJ1-4	CASSESQGGVKLFF	TGTGCCAGCAGTGAATCGCAGGGAGGGGTGAAACTGTTTTTT
TRBV7-9	-	-	TRBJ2-7	CASSLNGDEQYF	TGTGCCAGCAGCTTGAATGGAGACGAGCAGTACTTC
TRBV12-3/TRBV12-4	-	-	TRBJ1-1	CASSPTTGRGTEAFF	TGTGCCAGCAGCCCTACAACGGGGCGCGGAACTGAAGCTTTCTTT